Following are 32 T cell receptor beta chains from one sample sequenced in a study of Ad26.COV2.S vaccination and SARS-CoV-2 variants. Libraries were prepared by immunoSEQ multiplex PCR; TCRdb keeps only in-frame clonotypes and omits some of them. This sample has some 480,000 clones; about 83% occur once, and the top ten carry about 13%. The treatment here: around 19 received Ad26.COV2.S at low or high dose, single or two shots; roughly five received placebo; per-sample allocation not given. Sampling happened 63 days after the first vaccine or placebo injection. The sequencing here drew on peripheral blood, taken in a trial of Ad26.COV2.S vaccine versus placebo. Every receptor here comes from a person aged 18-60 years who received the Ad26.COV2.S COVID-19 vaccine or a placebo.

The J gene is TRBJ2-1, the V gene TRBV5-4, with TRBD2 matching 14 bases. Germline assignment: CDR1 SGHNT and CDR2 YYREEE (reference sequence). The J segment lost 5 bases and the V segment lost 4 bases, leaving 8 bases of the junction unmatched. The CDR3 has 17 residues. The CDR3 sequence is CASSRGTSGSGNNEQFF. The CDR3 DNA sequence: TGTGCCAGCAGCAGAGGGACTAGCGGGAGTGGTAACAATGAGCAGTTCTTC.

As concerns this clone: The same CDR3 can be traced to other DNA sequences in this sample. V and J are TRBV19 and TRBJ2-5; 7 bases fit TRBD2. The germline CDR1 and CDR2 sequences are LNHDA and SQIVND (reference sequence). J gave up 5 bases and V 3 bases, and 12 bases lay outside the gene matches. This CDR3 comprises 16 residues. For the CDR3, the DNA is TGTGCCAGTAGTATCTTAGCGGGCGGGCGGGGGGAGACCCAGTACTTC. Translated: CASSILAGGRGETQYF.

A note on this clone: A junction end diverges from the germline sequence, so it may reflect a read error. This chain uses TRBV6-1 with TRBJ2-7; the match to TRBD1 covers 9 bases. The CDR3 length is 13 residues. Per germline, CDR1 MNHNS and CDR2 SASEGT. The CDR3 loop is CASSEALGTGRDF. DNA for the CDR3: TGTGCCAGCAGTGAAGCGCTAGGGACAGGGAGGGACTTC.

The V call is TRBV13, the J call TRBJ2-7; unclear D gene. CDR3 length equals 15 residues. Germline CDR1 and CDR2: PRHDT and FYEKMQ (reference sequence). V was trimmed by 4 bases and J by 0 bases, leaving 13 bases between them. This CDR3 reads CASSYYNGPSYEQYF. In DNA form, the CDR3 reads TGTGCCAGCAGCTACTACAACGGGCCCTCCTACGAGCAGTACTTC.

The V call is TRBV6-2 or TRBV6-3, the J call TRBJ2-3, with 10 bases matching TRBD1. The CDR3 spans 17 residues. Germline V gives CDR1 MNHEY, CDR2 SVGEGT. The V gene end was trimmed by 0 bases and the J gene end by 4 bases; junction bases not matched to a gene: 7. The CDR3 here is CASSYSVGQGFADTQYF. CDR3 nucleotides: TGTGCCAGCAGTTACTCCGTGGGACAGGGGTTTGCAGATACGCAGTATTTT.

The chain links TRBV10-3 to TRBJ2-5; the match to TRBD1 covers 10 bases. V lost 10 bases to trimming and J lost 5 bases; unmatched junction nucleotides: 4. The CDR3 is 12 amino acids. Germline V gene data show CDR1 as ENHRY and CDR2 as SYGVKD. CDR3 sequence: CATSGQGETQYF. CDR3 DNA: TGTGCCACGTCGGGACAGGGGGAGACCCAGTACTTC.

This clone was recorded only once. Relative to the germline gene, one junction end is altered; a read error may explain this. This chain uses TRBV19 with TRBJ2-1; 7 positions agree with TRBD2. Looked up from germline, CDR1 is LNHDA and CDR2 is SQIVND (reference sequence). CDR3 length: 14 residues. The CDR3 DNA reads TGTGCTAGTAGGACGGCGGGAGCCTACGGTGAGCAGTTCTTC. The encoded protein is CASRTAGAYGEQFF.

Concerning this clone: Other DNA sequences in the sample encode the same CDR3. The chain is built from TRBV7-2 and TRBJ1-2; D gene ambiguous. V was cut by 0 bases and J by 0 bases, with 2 bases left in between. Germline CDR1 reads SGHTA; CDR2 reads FQGNSA. There are 13 residues in the CDR3. DNA for the CDR3: TGTGCCAGCAGCTTAGCCACTAACTATGGCTACACCTTC. Its protein is CASSLATNYGYTF.

J is TRBJ1-3 and V is TRBV9; possibly TRBD1 for D (6 bases). This CDR3 is 13 amino acids long. V lost 0 bases and J 6 bases, leaving 7 bases between the germline ends. Germline CDR1 SGDLS, CDR2 YYNGEE. In nucleotides, the CDR3 is TGTGCCAGCAGCGTAGGACAGGAAAACACCATATATTTT. Residues: CASSVGQENTIYF.

V and J are TRBV6-2 or TRBV6-3 and TRBJ2-7; the D is unclear. The CDR3 has 11 residues. V dropped 5 bases and J dropped 4 bases, with 6 bases sitting between them. The germline V gene encodes CDR1 MNHEY and CDR2 SVGEGT. The CDR3 coding sequence is TGTGCCAGCAGTATTAAGTACGAGCAGTACTTC. This translates into CASSIKYEQYF.

The chain joins TRBV2 to TRBJ1-5; D is perhaps TRBD1 (6 bases). The CDR3 runs to 15 residues. V was clipped by 2 bases and J by 3 bases, with 11 bases between them. Germline values: CDR1 SNHLY, CDR2 FYNNEI. The CDR3 DNA reads TGTGCCAGCAGTGAACATCAGGGGACCAATCAGCCCCAGCATTTT. It translates to CASSEHQGTNQPQHF.

The genes are TRBV4-3 and TRBJ2-1; D is unclear. The CDR3 loop spans 15 amino acids. Germline-derived CDR1 and CDR2 are LGHNA and YSLEER. V dropped 2 bases and J dropped 6 bases, with 14 bases sitting between them. DNA of the CDR3: TGCGCCAGCAGCCAACGAGTTGAGCCGGGCAATGAGCAGTTCTTC. Amino acid sequence: CASSQRVEPGNEQFF.

This rearrangement joins TRBV9 to TRBJ1-1; D remains ambiguous. V lost 2 bases to trimming and J lost 3 bases, with 11 bases between them. The CDR3 totals 14 residues. CDR1 and CDR2 from the germline V gene are SGDLS and YYNGEE. CDR3 DNA: TGTGCCAGCAGCGTGAGCAGCGGACACACTGAAGCTTTCTTT. Amino acid sequence: CASSVSSGHTEAFF.

The rearrangement uses TRBV5-1 and TRBJ2-3, with no clear D. V was shortened by 5 bases and J by 1 base, with 14 bases between the two germline ends. This CDR3 comprises 15 residues. Germline-derived CDR1 and CDR2 are SGHRS and YFSETQ. CDR3 coding DNA: TGCGCCAGCAGAGCAGGAATCCGGGGCACAGATACGCAGTATTTT. Amino acids: CASRAGIRGTDTQYF.

The chain links TRBV28 to TRBJ1-4; D unresolved. The CDR3 runs 17 residues. Germline V gene data show CDR1 as MDHEN and CDR2 as SYDVKM. V lost 1 base and J lost 8, with 20 bases in between. The CDR3 region has the DNA TGTGCCAGCAGTTTATATCATTCTCAGCGTAGTGAAGAAAAACTGTTTTTT. Translated: CASSLYHSQRSEEKLFF.

The genes are TRBV2 and TRBJ1-4; 8 bases map to TRBD1. CDR1 and CDR2 from the germline V gene are SNHLY and FYNNEI. This CDR3 has 15 amino acids. The junction had 8 bases not matched to a gene; V was cut back by 3 bases and J by 8 bases. DNA of the CDR3: TGTGCCAGCAGTGAGGGGGGGACAGGCCAGGAAAAACTGTTTTTT. Its translation is CASSEGGTGQEKLFF.

This chain joins TRBV5-4 and TRBJ2-7, with 7 bases fitting TRBD2. V shed 1 base, J shed 3 bases, and the junction held 7 bases outside the gene matches. Germline loops: CDR1 SGHNT, CDR2 YYREEE (reference sequence). The CDR3 runs 15 residues. CDR3 in amino acids: CASSLPGGGFYEQYF. CDR3 nucleotide sequence: TGTGCCAGCAGCTTGCCGGGGGGTGGATTCTACGAGCAGTACTTC.

DNA of the CDR3: TGTGCCAGCAGCTTGATGGGGGGAAACACCATATATTTT. It translates to CASSLMGGNTIYF. The V and J genes are TRBV5-6 and TRBJ1-3, with no clear D. The CDR3 is 13 residues long. Germline CDR1 SGHDT, CDR2 YYEEEE. V lost 1 base, J lost 4 bases, and 6 bases lay in between.

The chain is built from TRBV3-1 (or the pseudogene TRBV3-2) and TRBJ2-7; 10 positions match TRBD1. This CDR3 contains 12 residues. Germline lookup yields CDR1 LGHDT and CDR2 YNNKEL (reference sequence). V shed 3 bases and J 9 bases; nucleotides not matched to a gene: 2. For the CDR3, the DNA is TGTGCCAGCAGCCAGACAGGGGGCGGGCAGTACTTC. Residues: CASSQTGGGQYF.

CDR3 in amino acids: CASSQNPATGYGYTF. CDR3 nucleotides: TGCGCCAGCAGCCAAAATCCGGCGACAGGGTATGGCTACACCTTC. The gene calls are TRBV4-1 and TRBJ1-2, with 7 bases matching TRBD1. Germline lookup yields CDR1 MGHRA and CDR2 YSYEKL. The CDR3 has 15 residues. After removal of 2 bases from V and 5 bases from J, the junction contained 8 bases not matched to a gene.

The V gene is TRBV3-1 (or the pseudogene TRBV3-2), the J gene TRBJ2-5; 7 nucleotides align to TRBD2. Germline loops: CDR1 LGHDT, CDR2 YNNKEL (reference sequence). The J segment lost 1 base and the V segment lost 2 bases, leaving 7 bases of the junction unmatched. The length of the CDR3 is 16 residues. The chain's CDR3 is CASSQNSLARQETQYF. The CDR3 DNA sequence: TGTGCCAGCAGCCAAAATTCACTAGCGCGCCAAGAGACCCAGTACTTC.

The chain couples TRBV5-8 to TRBJ2-7; no clear D. The V end lost 0 bases, the J end lost 4 bases, and 2 bases lay between the germline ends. This CDR3 spans 11 amino acids. Germline assignment: CDR1 SGHTS and CDR2 YDEGEE. CDR3 sequence reads: CASSLAYEQYF. The CDR3 DNA is TGTGCCAGCAGCTTGGCATACGAGCAGTACTTC.

The chain carries TRBV6-2 or TRBV6-3 and TRBJ2-3, with TRBD2 matching over 7 bases. In germline, CDR1 is MNHEY, CDR2 SVGEGT. With V trimmed by 0 bases and J by 9 bases, 6 bases remained unmatched. This CDR3 contains 14 residues. The CDR3 sequence: CASSYSGAGRTQYF. The DNA for the CDR3 is TGTGCCAGCAGTTACTCCGGGGCCGGGAGGACGCAGTATTTT.

This clone was observed a handful of times. This chain uses TRBV2 with TRBJ1-5, with 9 bases that match TRBD1. V gave up 1 base and J gave up 7 bases; unmatched junction bases: 2. This CDR3 is built from 14 residues. Germline CDR1 SNHLY, CDR2 FYNNEI. CDR3: CASSEGDRVQPQHF. CDR3 coding DNA: TGTGCCAGCAGTGAAGGGGACAGGGTCCAGCCCCAGCATTTT.

This rearrangement joins TRBV15 to TRBJ2-2, with 14 bases matching TRBD2. The length of the CDR3 is 15 residues. Germline CDR1 LNHNV, CDR2 YYDKDF (reference sequence). V shed 5 bases and J 6 bases; nucleotides not matched to a gene: 2. CDR3 nucleotide sequence: TGTGCCACCAGCCAGGGACTAGCGGGAGCCGGGGAGCTGTTTTTT. This translates into CATSQGLAGAGELFF.

The table lists this clone with a count of one. The CDR3 nucleotides read TGCGCCAGCAGCCAAGATCGAATAAGGGATGGCTACACCTTC. This codes for CASSQDRIRDGYTF. The chain links TRBV4-3 to TRBJ1-2; the D is unclear. The V end lost 0 bases, the J end lost 6 bases, and 11 bases lay between the germline ends. From germline, CDR1 is LGHNA and CDR2 YSLEER. The CDR3 spans 14 residues.

This chain links TRBV7-9 with TRBJ2-6, with D unclear. Trimming removed 0 bases from V and 1 base from J, with 1 base in between. The CDR3 runs to 14 residues. CDR1 is SEHNR, CDR2 FQNEAQ, per germline (reference sequence). The CDR3 nucleotides are TGTGCCAGCAGCTTAGCATCTGGGGCCAACGTCCTGACTTTC. Residues: CASSLASGANVLTF. Looking up the rest from reference TRBV7-9 and TRBJ2-6 gives the full variable domain: DTGVSQNPRHKITKRGQNVTFRCDPISEHNRLYWYRQTLGQGPEFLTYFQNEAQLEKSRLLSDRFSAERPKGSFSTLEIQRTEQGDSAMYLCASSLASGANVLTFGAGSRLTVL.

CDR3 sequence: CASSLGAVGSPLHF. CDR3 coding DNA: TGTGCCAGCAGCTTAGGCGCCGTGGGATCACCCCTCCACTTT. The J gene is TRBJ1-6, the V gene TRBV7-6; D remains ambiguous. The CDR3 is 14 residues long. The germline gives CDR1 SGHVS, CDR2 FNYEAQ. With 1 base removed from V and 10 bases from J, the gap between germline ends came to 11 bases.

This chain links TRBV5-1 with TRBJ2-3; 8 nucleotides match TRBD2. Germline trimming cut 6 bases from V and 2 bases from J; bases unmatched to any gene: 5. Per the germline V gene, CDR1 is SGHRS and CDR2 is YFSETQ. The CDR3 totals 14 residues. CDR3 bases: TGCGCCAGCATCCCGGGAGGGCCCACAGATACGCAGTATTTT. It encodes CASIPGGPTDTQYF.

The V gene is TRBV28, the J gene TRBJ2-7, with 11 bases that match TRBD1. This CDR3 contains 16 residues. Germline V gene data show CDR1 as MDHEN and CDR2 as SYDVKM. The trim removed 3 bases at V and 7 bases at J, leaving 11 bases unmatched. The CDR3 protein is CASSLWGDRGEWEQYF. DNA of the CDR3: TGTGCCAGCAGTTTGTGGGGGGACAGGGGGGAATGGGAGCAGTACTTC.

The gene calls are TRBV11-2 and TRBJ2-1, with TRBD2 as a possible D gene (6 bases). The germline CDR1 and CDR2 sequences are SGHAT and FQNNGV. Trimming took off 1 base at V and 1 base at J, with 14 bases between the two ends. The CDR3 length is 17 residues. The CDR3, as DNA: TGTGCCAGCAGCTTAGTTCCTTGGAGCGGGTCCTACAATGAGCAGTTCTTC. It specifies CASSLVPWSGSYNEQFF.

This clone appeared a few times. The V gene is TRBV30, the J gene TRBJ2-7; 12 nucleotides match TRBD2. The J segment lost 3 bases and the V segment lost 0 bases, leaving 3 bases of the junction unmatched. CDR1 is GTSNPN and CDR2 is SVGIG in the germline V gene (reference sequence). The CDR3 is 15 residues long. The CDR3 DNA reads TGTGCCTGGAGTGTCACGACTAGCGGGAGCTACGAGCAGTACTTC. This encodes CAWSVTTSGSYEQYF.